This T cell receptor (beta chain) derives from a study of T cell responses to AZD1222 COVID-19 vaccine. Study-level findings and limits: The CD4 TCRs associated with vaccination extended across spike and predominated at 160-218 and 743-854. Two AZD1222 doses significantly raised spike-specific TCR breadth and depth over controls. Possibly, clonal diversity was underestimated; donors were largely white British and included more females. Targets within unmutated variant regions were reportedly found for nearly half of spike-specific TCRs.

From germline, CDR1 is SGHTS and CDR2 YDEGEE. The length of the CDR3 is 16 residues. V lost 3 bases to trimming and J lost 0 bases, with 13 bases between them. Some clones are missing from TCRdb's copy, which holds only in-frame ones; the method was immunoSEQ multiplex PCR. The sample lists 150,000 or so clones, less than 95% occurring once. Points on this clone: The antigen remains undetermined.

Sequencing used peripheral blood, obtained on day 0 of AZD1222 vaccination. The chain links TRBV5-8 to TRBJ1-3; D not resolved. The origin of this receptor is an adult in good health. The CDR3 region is CASSWNLGTSGNTIYF. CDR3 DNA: TGTGCCAGCAGCTGGAACCTAGGTACCTCTGGAAACACCATATATTTT.